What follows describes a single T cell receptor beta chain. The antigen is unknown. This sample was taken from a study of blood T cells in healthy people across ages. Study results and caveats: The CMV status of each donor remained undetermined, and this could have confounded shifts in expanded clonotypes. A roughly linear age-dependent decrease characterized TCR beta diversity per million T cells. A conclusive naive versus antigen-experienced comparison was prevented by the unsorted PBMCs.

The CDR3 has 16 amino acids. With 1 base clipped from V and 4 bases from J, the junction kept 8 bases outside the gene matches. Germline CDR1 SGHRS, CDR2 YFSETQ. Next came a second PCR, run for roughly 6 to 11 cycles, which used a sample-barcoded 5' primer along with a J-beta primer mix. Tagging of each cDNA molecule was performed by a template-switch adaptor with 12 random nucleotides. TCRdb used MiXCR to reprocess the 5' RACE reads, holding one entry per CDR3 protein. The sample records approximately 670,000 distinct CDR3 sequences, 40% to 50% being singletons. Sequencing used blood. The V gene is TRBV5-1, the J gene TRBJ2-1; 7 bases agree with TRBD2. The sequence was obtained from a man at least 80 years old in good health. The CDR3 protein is CASSLTAGSLYNEQFF. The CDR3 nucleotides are TGCGCCAGCAGCTTGACAGCGGGGTCCCTGTACAATGAGCAGTTCTTC.